This TCR beta chain was retrieved from a study of T cell responses to AZD1222 COVID-19 vaccine. Across the study: Second-dose groups at about 4 or about 12 weeks were pooled. Whole-study results and caveats: Clonal diversity was possibly underestimated; the donors were predominantly white British and more often female. Repertoires in all cases were sampled only once the peak T cell response had passed. The span of vaccine-associated CD4 TCRs extended across spike, with dominance at 160-218 and 743-854.

Comment on this clone: Its antigen remains unidentified.

Libraries were prepared by immunoSEQ multiplex PCR; TCRdb keeps only in-frame clonotypes and omits some of them. The sample contains around 70,000 clones, around nine tenths of which appear only once. The junction had 4 bases not matched to a gene; V was cut back by 2 bases and J by 4 bases. Germline V gene data show CDR1 as MNHEY and CDR2 as SVGAGI. This CDR3 region has 14 residues. The sequence derives from an adult in good health. V is TRBV6-5 and J is TRBJ2-7; 8 bases line up with TRBD2. The sequences come from peripheral blood, collected on day 0 of AZD1222 vaccination. The CDR3 sequence is CASSYVSSGYEQYF. CDR3 nucleotides: TGTGCCAGCAGTTACGTTTCTAGCGGGTACGAGCAGTACTTC.